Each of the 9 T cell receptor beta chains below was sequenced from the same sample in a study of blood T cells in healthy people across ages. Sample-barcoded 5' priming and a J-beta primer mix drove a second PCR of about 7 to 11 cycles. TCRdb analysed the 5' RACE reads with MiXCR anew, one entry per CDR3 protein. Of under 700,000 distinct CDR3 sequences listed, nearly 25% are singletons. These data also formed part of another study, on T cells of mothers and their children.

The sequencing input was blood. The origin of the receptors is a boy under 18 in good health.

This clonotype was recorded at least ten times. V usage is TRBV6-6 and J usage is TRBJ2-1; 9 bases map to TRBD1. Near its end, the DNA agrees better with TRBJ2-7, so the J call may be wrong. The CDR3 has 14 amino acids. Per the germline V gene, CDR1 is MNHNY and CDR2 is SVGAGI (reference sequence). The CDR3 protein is CASSYSGQGYEQYF. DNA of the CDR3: TGTGCCAGCAGTTACTCGGGACAGGGATACGAGCAGTACTTC.

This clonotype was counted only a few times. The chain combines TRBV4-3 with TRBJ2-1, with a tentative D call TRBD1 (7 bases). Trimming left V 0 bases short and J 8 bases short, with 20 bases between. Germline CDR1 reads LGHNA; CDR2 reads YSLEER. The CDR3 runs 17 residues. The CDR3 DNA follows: TGCGCCAGCAGCCAAGATATTCGGGAGACAGGGTGGGATGAGCAGTTCTTC. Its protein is CASSQDIRETGWDEQFF.

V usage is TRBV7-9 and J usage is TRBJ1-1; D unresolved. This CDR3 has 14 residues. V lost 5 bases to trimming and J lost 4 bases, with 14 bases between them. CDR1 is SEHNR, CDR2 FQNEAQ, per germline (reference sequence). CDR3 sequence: CASSADGSFTEAFF. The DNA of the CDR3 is TGTGCCAGCAGCGCTGATGGCAGCTTCACTGAAGCTTTCTTT.

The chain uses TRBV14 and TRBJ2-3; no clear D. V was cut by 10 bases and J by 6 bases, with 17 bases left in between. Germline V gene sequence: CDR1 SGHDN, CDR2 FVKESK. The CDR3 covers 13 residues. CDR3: CATEGPAVDTQYF. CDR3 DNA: TGTGCCACTGAAGGACCCGCGGTTGATACGCAGTATTTT. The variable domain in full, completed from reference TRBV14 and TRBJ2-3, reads EAGVTQFPSHSVIEKGQTVTLRCDPISGHDNLYWYRRVMGKEIKFLLHFVKESKQDESGMPNNRFLAERTGGTYSTLKVQPAELEDSGVYFCATEGPAVDTQYFGPGTRLTVL.

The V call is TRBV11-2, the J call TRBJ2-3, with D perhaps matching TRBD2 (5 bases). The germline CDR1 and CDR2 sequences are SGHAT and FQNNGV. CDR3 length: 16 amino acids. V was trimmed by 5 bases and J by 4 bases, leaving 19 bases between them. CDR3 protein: CASSPIAKPGADTQYF. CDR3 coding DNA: TGTGCCAGCAGCCCTATAGCGAAACCCGGGGCAGATACGCAGTATTTT.

The CDR3 DNA is TGTGCCAGCAGTCTAACAGGGCCCAATGAGCAGTTCTTC. The encoded protein is CASSLTGPNEQFF. The J gene is TRBJ2-1, the V gene TRBV6-6, with a weak D call TRBD1 (6 bases). The CDR3 contains 13 residues. With 5 bases removed from V and 6 bases from J, the gap between germline ends came to 11 bases. Per germline, CDR1 MNHNY and CDR2 SVGAGI (reference sequence).

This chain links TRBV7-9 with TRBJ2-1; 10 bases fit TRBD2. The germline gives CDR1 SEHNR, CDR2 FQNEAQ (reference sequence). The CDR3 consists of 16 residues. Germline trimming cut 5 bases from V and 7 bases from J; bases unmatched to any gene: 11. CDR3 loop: CASSQITSGVWNEQFF. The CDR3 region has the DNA TGTGCCAGCAGCCAAATAACTAGCGGGGTTTGGAATGAGCAGTTCTTC.

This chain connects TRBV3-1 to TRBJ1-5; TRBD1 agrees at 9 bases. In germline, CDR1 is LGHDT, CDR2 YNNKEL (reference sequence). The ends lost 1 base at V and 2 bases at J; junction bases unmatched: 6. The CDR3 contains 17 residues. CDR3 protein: CASSQAPGTGRNQPQHF. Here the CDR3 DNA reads TGTGCCAGCAGCCAAGCTCCCGGGACAGGGCGCAATCAGCCCCAGCATTTT. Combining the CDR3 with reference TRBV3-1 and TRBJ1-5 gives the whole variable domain DTAVSQTPKYLVTQMGNDKSIKCEQNLGHDTMYWYKQDSKKFLKIMFSYNNKELIINETVPNRFSPKSPDKAHLNLHINSLELGDSAVYFCASSQAPGTGRNQPQHFGDGTRLSIL.

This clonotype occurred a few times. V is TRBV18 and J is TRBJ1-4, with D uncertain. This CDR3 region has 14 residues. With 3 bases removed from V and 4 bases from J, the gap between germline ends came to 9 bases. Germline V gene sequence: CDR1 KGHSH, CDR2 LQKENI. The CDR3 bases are TGTGCCAGCTCACCCCAAGAGGATAATGAAAAACTGTTTTTT. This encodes CASSPQEDNEKLFF.